Presented here are 12 T cell receptor beta chains from one specimen sequenced in a study of blood T cell repertoires in COVID-19. Sequencing used immunoSEQ multiplex PCR; TCRdb keeps in-frame clones, though not all of them. This sample has 250,000 to 350,000 clones; about four fifths occur once, and the top ten carry roughly 1.5%. Sequenced sample: peripheral blood. The receptors were sampled from a human donor with COVID-19, enrolled during active disease. The donor label of this sample is uncertain.

The rearrangement joins TRBV28 to TRBJ2-7; 7 positions agree with TRBD1. In germline, CDR1 is MDHEN, CDR2 SYDVKM. V was clipped by 4 bases and J by 3 bases; unmatched bases: 6. CDR3 length: 14 amino acids. The CDR3 nucleotides are TGTGCCAGCAGTTCAGGGGGTCTTGGCTACGAGCAGTACTTC. It codes for CASSSGGLGYEQYF.

This clone was observed a handful of times. The chain uses TRBV14 and TRBJ1-4, with TRBD1 matching 9 bases. The length of the CDR3 is 15 residues. The germline V gene encodes CDR1 SGHDN and CDR2 FVKESK. V lost 3 bases, J lost 6 bases, and 5 bases stayed unmatched. The CDR3 here is CASSQPGQGYEKLFF. In DNA, the CDR3 is TGTGCCAGCAGCCAGCCGGGACAGGGTTATGAAAAACTGTTTTTT.

This clone showed up many times. The V call is TRBV7-2, the J call TRBJ2-7; TRBD2 matches 9 bases. There are 15 residues in the CDR3. Unmatched junction bases numbered 8, after V lost 5 bases and J lost 3 bases. The germline CDR1 and CDR2 sequences are SGHTA and FQGNSA. As DNA, the CDR3 is TGTGCCAGCAGCCTGGTAGCGGGAGAAGTCTACGAGCAGTACTTC. It specifies CASSLVAGEVYEQYF.

This clone has a single count. The chain combines TRBV27 with TRBJ1-1; tentatively, D is TRBD1 (6 bases). Trimming took off 0 bases at V and 0 bases at J, with 11 bases between the two ends. Per the germline V gene, CDR1 is MNHEY and CDR2 is SMNVEV (reference sequence). CDR3 length equals 16 residues. For the CDR3, the DNA is TGTGCCAGCAGTTTATCGGGGACAAGGGTGAACACTGAAGCTTTCTTT. This codes for CASSLSGTRVNTEAFF.

The chain has TRBV7-8 and TRBJ2-3, with D possibly matching TRBD1 (6 bases). Germline V CDR1 and CDR2: SGHVS, FQNEAQ. CDR3 length equals 15 residues. V lost 1 base and J 0 bases, leaving 8 bases between the germline ends. In DNA, the CDR3 is TGTGCCAGCAGCTTAGGTACAGGGAGCACAGATACGCAGTATTTT. Amino acid sequence: CASSLGTGSTDTQYF. Together with reference TRBV7-8 and TRBJ2-3, the CDR3 gives the full variable domain: GAGVSQSPRYKVAKRGQDVALRCDPISGHVSLFWYQQALGQGPEFLTYFQNEAQLDKSGLPSDRFFAERPEGSVSTLKIQRTQQEDSAVYLCASSLGTGSTDTQYFGPGTRLTVL.

The CDR3 DNA reads TGTGCCAGCAGCCAAGTTCGCGGGAACACAGATACGCAGTATTTT. Amino acids: CASSQVRGNTDTQYF. The chain employs TRBV3-1 (or the pseudogene TRBV3-2) and TRBJ2-3; maybe TRBD2 (6 bases). This CDR3 has 15 amino acids. The V gene's germline CDR1 is LGHDT and CDR2 YNNKEL (reference sequence). V lost 1 base and J lost 2, with 10 bases in between.

This sequence joins TRBV10-3 and TRBJ1-3; a weak D match, TRBD1 (6 bases). Between the trimmed V and J ends, which lost 4 bases and 4 bases, there was a span of 8 bases. From germline, CDR1 is ENHRY and CDR2 SYGVKD. The CDR3 has 13 residues. CDR3 coding DNA: TGTGCCATCAGTGTTAGGGGGGGAAACACCATATATTTT. Translated: CAISVRGGNTIYF.

V usage is TRBV28 and J usage is TRBJ2-1; TRBD2 aligns across 8 bases. Trimming at V came to 2 bases and at J to 3 bases, leaving 6 bases not matched to a gene. From germline, CDR1 is MDHEN and CDR2 SYDVKM. The CDR3 consists of 16 residues. This chain's CDR3 is CASSLPLSGNYNEQFF. DNA for the CDR3: TGTGCCAGCAGTTTACCCCTTAGCGGGAACTACAATGAGCAGTTCTTC.

The chain employs TRBV4-1 and TRBJ2-2; a possible D gene is TRBD1 (6 bases). This CDR3 has 14 residues. Germline loops: CDR1 MGHRA, CDR2 YSYEKL. Trimming removed 4 bases from V and 5 bases from J, with 11 bases in between. The CDR3 reads CASSPRGGTGELFF. The CDR3 nucleotides read TGCGCCAGCAGCCCCAGGGGCGGAACCGGGGAGCTGTTTTTT.

The genes are TRBV28 and TRBJ1-2; D is unresolved. The CDR3 length is 14 residues. Trimming shortened V by 5 bases and J by 4 bases, and 14 bases separated the two germline ends. CDR1 and CDR2 from the germline V gene are MDHEN and SYDVKM. CDR3 protein: CASSRERAGYGYTF. CDR3 nucleotides: TGTGCCAGCAGTAGGGAAAGAGCGGGCTATGGCTACACCTTC.

This clone came up a few times. The chain recombines TRBV2 with TRBJ2-7; 9 bases agree with TRBD2. V shed 8 bases, J shed 5 bases, and the junction held 16 bases outside the gene matches. The germline gives CDR1 SNHLY, CDR2 FYNNEI. This CDR3 contains 16 residues. The CDR3 protein is CASLMELAGGPNEQYF. The CDR3, as DNA: TGTGCCAGCCTAATGGAACTGGCGGGAGGGCCGAACGAGCAGTACTTC. Full variable domain (remainder filled in from reference TRBV2 and TRBJ2-7): EPEVTQTPSHQVTQMGQEVILRCVPISNHLYFYWYRQILGQKVEFLVSFYNNEISEKSEIFDDQFSVERPDGSNFTLKIRSTKLEDSAMYFCASLMELAGGPNEQYFGPGTRLTVT.

The chain joins TRBV27 to TRBJ2-3; D gene unclear. Germline V gene data show CDR1 as MNHEY and CDR2 as SMNVEV (reference sequence). This CDR3 comprises 14 residues. Trimming removed 0 bases at V and 0 bases at J, with 4 bases between. As DNA, the CDR3 is TGTGCCAGCAGTTTATCGACAAGCACAGATACGCAGTATTTT. Translating it yields CASSLSTSTDTQYF.